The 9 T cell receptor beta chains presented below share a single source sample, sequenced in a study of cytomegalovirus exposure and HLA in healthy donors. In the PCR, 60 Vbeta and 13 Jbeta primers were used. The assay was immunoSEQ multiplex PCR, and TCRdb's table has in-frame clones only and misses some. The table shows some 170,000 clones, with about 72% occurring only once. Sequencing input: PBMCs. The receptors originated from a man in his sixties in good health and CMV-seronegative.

CDR3 loop: CASSYPGGGEAFF. CDR3 in DNA: TGTGCCAGCAGTTACCCAGGGGGAGGTGAAGCTTTCTTT. V gene TRBV6-5 combines with J gene TRBJ1-1; TRBD1 matches at 7 bases. The CDR3 is 13 amino acids. Germline assignment: CDR1 MNHEY and CDR2 SVGAGI. The J segment lost 7 bases and the V segment lost 2 bases, leaving 4 bases of the junction unmatched.

The CDR3 spells CASSLDRDGYTF. The CDR3, as DNA: TGTGCCAGCAGTTTAGACAGGGATGGCTACACCTTC. The rearrangement joins TRBV6-1 to TRBJ1-2; 7 bases agree with TRBD1. The ends lost 5 bases at V and 6 bases at J; junction bases unmatched: 3. The germline CDR1 and CDR2 sequences are MNHNS and SASEGT. The CDR3 consists of 12 residues.

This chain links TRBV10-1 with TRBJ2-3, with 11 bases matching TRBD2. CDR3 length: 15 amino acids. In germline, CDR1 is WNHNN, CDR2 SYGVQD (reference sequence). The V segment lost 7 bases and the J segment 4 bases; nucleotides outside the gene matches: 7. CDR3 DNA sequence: TGCGCCAGCATGGCTAGCGGGAGGCCCTCAGATACGCAGTATTTT. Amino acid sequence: CASMASGRPSDTQYF.

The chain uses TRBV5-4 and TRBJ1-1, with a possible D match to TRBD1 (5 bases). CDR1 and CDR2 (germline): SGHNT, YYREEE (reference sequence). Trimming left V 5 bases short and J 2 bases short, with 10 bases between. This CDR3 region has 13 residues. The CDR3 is CASRRDANTEAFF. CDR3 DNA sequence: TGTGCCAGCAGGCGGGACGCCAACACTGAAGCTTTCTTT. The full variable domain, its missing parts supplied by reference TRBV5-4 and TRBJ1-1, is ETGVTQSPTHLIKTRGQQVTLRCSSQSGHNTVSWYQQALGQGPQFIFQYYREEENGRGNFPPRFSGLQFPNYSSELNVNALELDDSALYLCASRRDANTEAFFGQGTRLTVV.

The CDR3 protein is CASSFLGLAGGSTDTQYF. The CDR3 nucleotides read TGTGCCAGCAGCTTTCTGGGACTAGCGGGGGGTAGCACAGATACGCAGTATTTT. The rearrangement links TRBV7-8 to TRBJ2-3, with TRBD2 matching 15 bases. V lost 3 bases, J lost 0 bases, and 4 bases stayed unmatched. The CDR3 runs 18 residues. From germline, CDR1 is SGHVS and CDR2 FQNEAQ.

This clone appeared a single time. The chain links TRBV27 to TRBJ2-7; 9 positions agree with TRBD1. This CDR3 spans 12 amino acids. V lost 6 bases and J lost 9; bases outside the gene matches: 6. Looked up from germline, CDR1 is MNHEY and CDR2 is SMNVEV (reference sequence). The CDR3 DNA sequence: TGTGCCAGCAGAGACAGGGGGTTGGGGCAGTACTTC. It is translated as CASRDRGLGQYF.

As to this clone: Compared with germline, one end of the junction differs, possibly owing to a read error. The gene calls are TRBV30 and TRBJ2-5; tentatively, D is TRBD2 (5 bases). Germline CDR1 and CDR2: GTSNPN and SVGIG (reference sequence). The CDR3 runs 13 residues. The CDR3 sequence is CARSKGGQEAQYF. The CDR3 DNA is TGTGCCCGGAGTAAGGGCGGGCAAGAGGCCCAGTACTTC.

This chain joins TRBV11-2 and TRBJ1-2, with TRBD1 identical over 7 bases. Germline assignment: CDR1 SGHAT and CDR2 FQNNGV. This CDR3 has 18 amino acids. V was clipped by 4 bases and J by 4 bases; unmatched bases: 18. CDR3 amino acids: CASSSPRARGQVIYGYTF. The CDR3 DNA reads TGTGCCAGCAGCTCCCCCCGGGCTCGAGGACAGGTTATCTATGGCTACACCTTC.

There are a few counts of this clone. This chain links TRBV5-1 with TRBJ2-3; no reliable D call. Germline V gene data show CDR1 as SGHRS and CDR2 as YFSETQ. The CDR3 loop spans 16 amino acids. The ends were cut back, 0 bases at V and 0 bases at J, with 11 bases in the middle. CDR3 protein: CASSLVGGSSTDTQYF. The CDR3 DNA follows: TGCGCCAGCAGCTTGGTCGGCGGTTCTAGCACAGATACGCAGTATTTT.